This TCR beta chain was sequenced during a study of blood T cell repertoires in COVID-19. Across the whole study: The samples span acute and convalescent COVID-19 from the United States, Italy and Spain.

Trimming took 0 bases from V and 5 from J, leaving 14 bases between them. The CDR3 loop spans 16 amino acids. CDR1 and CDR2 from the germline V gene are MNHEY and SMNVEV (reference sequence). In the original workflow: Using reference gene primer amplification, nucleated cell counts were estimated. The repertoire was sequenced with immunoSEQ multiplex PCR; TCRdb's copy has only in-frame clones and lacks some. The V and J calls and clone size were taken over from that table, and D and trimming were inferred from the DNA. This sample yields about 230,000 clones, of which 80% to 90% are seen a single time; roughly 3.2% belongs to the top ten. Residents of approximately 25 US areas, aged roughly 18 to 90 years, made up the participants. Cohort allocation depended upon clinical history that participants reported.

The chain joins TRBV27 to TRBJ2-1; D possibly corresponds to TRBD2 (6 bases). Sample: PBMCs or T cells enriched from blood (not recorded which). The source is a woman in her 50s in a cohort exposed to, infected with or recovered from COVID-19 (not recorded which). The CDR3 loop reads CASSLSLLAMNNEQFF. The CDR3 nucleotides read TGTGCCAGCAGTTTATCGCTACTAGCCATGAACAATGAGCAGTTCTTC.